A single T cell receptor beta chain is shown here with its context. Its antigen is as yet unknown. The sample is drawn from a study of cytomegalovirus exposure and HLA in healthy donors. Overall study: Unique TCR beta sequences numbering some 120 million came from around 180 million T cells in an earlier analysis.

This CDR3 spans 15 amino acids. Germline assignment: CDR1 SGHTA and CDR2 FQGTGA. V lost 4 bases to trimming and J lost 3 bases; unmatched junction nucleotides: 2. Study observations and caveats: In a later analysis, at a false discovery rate of 0.05, 15,000 to 20,000 TCR beta sequences matched HLA alleles. CMV serostatus stood as the only immune exposure information on hand.

The PCR ran on 60 Vbeta and 13 Jbeta primers. Profiled with immunoSEQ multiplex PCR; TCRdb holds only in-frame clones, not every one. The sample shows hundreds of thousands of clones, around 89% of them seen only once. Sequencing was carried out using PBMCs. This sequence was found in a woman under 30 in good health and CMV-seronegative. J is TRBJ2-1 and V is TRBV7-3, with 11 bases identical to TRBD2. The CDR3 DNA reads TGTGCCAGCAGCTCCGGGACTAGCGGCTACAATGAGCAGTTCTTC. Its protein product is CASSSGTSGYNEQFF.